This is a list of T cell receptor beta chains from one sample in a study of blood T cell repertoires in COVID-19. Repertoires were generated with immunoSEQ multiplex PCR, while TCRdb's copy carries only in-frame clones and drops some. Of roughly 100,000 clones listed, about 87% are singletons. Material: peripheral blood. The receptors derive from a man over 45 with active or convalescent COVID-19. Each CDR3 is given with its conserved first and last residue. D genes are given only for firm matches. A clone size is listed for some rows: how often the clone was seen (once, few, many), or a class if it is expanded.

abundance: .; d_gene: .; j_gene: TRBJ2-4; v_gene: TRBV6-2/TRBV6-3; CDR3nt: TGTGCCAGCAGCACTACTAGTGACATTCAGTACTTC; CDR3aa: CASSTTSDIQYF
abundance: .; d_gene: TRBD1; j_gene: TRBJ2-1; v_gene: TRBV7-8; CDR3nt: TGTGCCAGCAGCCGGGACAGGGGGCTGGATGAGCAGTTCTTC; CDR3aa: CASSRDRGLDEQFF
abundance: .; d_gene: TRBD1; j_gene: TRBJ1-4; v_gene: TRBV7-8; CDR3nt: TGTGCCAGCAGCTTAGGACCGGGGACAGGTGAAAAACTGTTTTTT; CDR3aa: CASSLGPGTGEKLFF
abundance: .; d_gene: .; j_gene: TRBJ1-3; v_gene: TRBV6-1; CDR3nt: TGTGCCAGCAGTGAACCCGGGGCTGGAAACACCATATATTTT; CDR3aa: CASSEPGAGNTIYF
abundance: .; d_gene: .; j_gene: TRBJ2-2; v_gene: TRBV5-1; CDR3nt: TGCGCCAGCAGCTTGGGCGCCGTCGCGAACACCGGGGAGCTGTTTTTT; CDR3aa: CASSLGAVANTGELFF
abundance: .; d_gene: TRBD1; j_gene: TRBJ1-1; v_gene: TRBV2; CDR3nt: TGTGCCAGCGGCCGGAGACAGGGTCAGACTGAAGCTTTCTTT; CDR3aa: CASGRRQGQTEAFF
abundance: .; d_gene: TRBD1; j_gene: TRBJ1-5; v_gene: TRBV28; CDR3nt: TGTGCCAGCAGGTTGACAGGGAAGAATCAGCCCCAGCATTTT; CDR3aa: CASRLTGKNQPQHF
abundance: once; d_gene: .; j_gene: TRBJ2-2; v_gene: TRBV7-8; CDR3nt: TGTGCCAGCAGCCCATTGCAGGGTCCCGGGGAGCTGTTTTTT; CDR3aa: CASSPLQGPGELFF
abundance: .; d_gene: TRBD2; j_gene: TRBJ2-7; v_gene: TRBV27; CDR3nt: TGTGCCAGCAGTTCCCAGCGGGGGTTCTCGGAGCAGTACTTC; CDR3aa: CASSSQRGFSEQYF
abundance: .; d_gene: TRBD2; j_gene: TRBJ2-1; v_gene: TRBV10-2; CDR3nt: TGCGCCAGCAGTGCCCAACTAGCGGGGGGGAATGAGCAGTTCTTC; CDR3aa: CASSAQLAGGNEQFF
abundance: .; d_gene: .; j_gene: TRBJ1-2; v_gene: TRBV10-3; CDR3nt: TGTGCCATCAGTGATCTGGGGGCGGATGGCTACACCTTC; CDR3aa: CAISDLGADGYTF
abundance: .; d_gene: .; j_gene: TRBJ1-5; v_gene: TRBV28; CDR3nt: TGTGCCAGCAGTTTATGGACAGGAGTTGGCAATCAGCCCCAGCATTTT; CDR3aa: CASSLWTGVGNQPQHF
abundance: .; d_gene: .; j_gene: TRBJ2-3; v_gene: TRBV6-2/TRBV6-3; CDR3nt: TGTGCCAGCAGTTTCGGGACTCCCCGGAGGGATACGCAGTATTTT; CDR3aa: CASSFGTPRRDTQYF
abundance: .; d_gene: .; j_gene: TRBJ1-2; v_gene: TRBV4-3; CDR3nt: TGCGCCAGCAGCCAAGGGCCCCAGGGATATGGCTACACCTTC; CDR3aa: CASSQGPQGYGYTF
abundance: once; d_gene: TRBD1; j_gene: TRBJ1-1; v_gene: TRBV6-5; CDR3nt: TGTGCCAGCAGTTACAACGGACAGGGAGGAACTGAAGCTTTCTTT; CDR3aa: CASSYNGQGGTEAFF
abundance: .; d_gene: .; j_gene: TRBJ2-1; v_gene: TRBV11-2; CDR3nt: TGTGCCAGCAGCTTAGGCGGGGCGGGTGAGCAGTTCTTC; CDR3aa: CASSLGGAGEQFF
abundance: .; d_gene: TRBD1; j_gene: TRBJ1-5; v_gene: TRBV13; CDR3nt: TGTGCCAGCAGCTCAAACAGGGGAGGCCAGCCCCAGCATTTT; CDR3aa: CASSSNRGGQPQHF
abundance: .; d_gene: TRBD2; j_gene: TRBJ2-2; v_gene: TRBV15; CDR3nt: TGTGCCACCAGCAGAGACAAGCGGGGGGGGACACGCGGGGAGCTGTTTTTT; CDR3aa: CATSRDKRGGTRGELFF
abundance: .; d_gene: .; j_gene: TRBJ1-5; v_gene: TRBV6-5; CDR3nt: TGTGCCAGCAGACAACTCGACTCGAATCAGCCCCAGCATTTT; CDR3aa: CASRQLDSNQPQHF
abundance: .; d_gene: .; j_gene: TRBJ1-1; v_gene: TRBV15; CDR3nt: TGTGCCACCAGCAGAGGAACAGGCAACACTGAAGCTTTCTTT; CDR3aa: CATSRGTGNTEAFF
abundance: .; d_gene: TRBD1; j_gene: TRBJ1-6; v_gene: TRBV7-9; CDR3nt: TGTGCCAGCAGAGGACAGGGAGATTACTCACCCCTCCACTTT; CDR3aa: CASRGQGDYSPLHF
abundance: .; d_gene: .; j_gene: TRBJ1-6; v_gene: TRBV29-1; CDR3nt: TGCAGCGTTTCTATGGACATTTATTCACCCCTCCACTTT; CDR3aa: CSVSMDIYSPLHF
abundance: .; d_gene: .; j_gene: TRBJ1-5; v_gene: TRBV2; CDR3nt: TGTGCCAGCAGTAACCCCTTGGGGGCGGTCGGACAGCCCCAGCATTTT; CDR3aa: CASSNPLGAVGQPQHF
abundance: .; d_gene: TRBD1; j_gene: TRBJ1-2; v_gene: TRBV4-3; CDR3nt: TGCGCCAGCAGCCGAAATACAGGGGATTTTGGCTACACCTTC; CDR3aa: CASSRNTGDFGYTF
abundance: .; d_gene: TRBD1; j_gene: TRBJ2-7; v_gene: TRBV5-1; CDR3nt: TGCGCCAGCAGCCCCGGACAGGAGCTCTACGAGCAGTACTTC; CDR3aa: CASSPGQELYEQYF